The present TCR beta chain was sequenced within a study of CD8+ T cells in alopecia areata. As the sequencing template, cDNA was produced by extracting RNA and reverse transcribing it. Some clones are missing from TCRdb's copy, which holds only in-frame ones; the method was immunoSEQ multiplex PCR. The repertoire has about 140,000 clones, 45% to 60% of them found once; the top ten carry 0.85% to 1%. The sequencing here drew on CD4+ T cells sorted from blood, taken at week 0. The clonotype was recovered from a human donor with alopecia areata.

The CDR3 protein is CASSPAGRGEKLFF. CDR3 in DNA: TGTGCCAGCAGCCCCGCGGGGAGGGGTGAAAAACTGTTTTTT. The chain combines TRBV7-9 with TRBJ1-4; tentative D call: TRBD1 (5 bases). V lost 5 bases to trimming and J lost 7 bases, with 14 bases between them. The germline CDR1 and CDR2 sequences are SEHNR and FQNEAQ (reference sequence). This CDR3 contains 14 residues.